The rows below give T cell receptor beta chains drawn from one sample of a study of blood T cell repertoires in COVID-19. Using immunoSEQ multiplex PCR, the repertoire was profiled, and TCRdb retains in-frame clones only, with some absent. In the table there are about 190,000 clones, around 82% of which are singletons. Sequencing was carried out using PBMCs or T cells enriched from blood (not recorded which). The receptors derive from a woman between 45 and 65 years old with acute COVID-19. CDR3s include the opening cysteine and the closing phenylalanine or tryptophan. D genes are given only for firm matches.

J	V	D	CDR3
TRBJ1-2	TRBV10-3	.	CAISESAGGGYTF
TRBJ1-6	TRBV5-1	.	CASSWRAVGSPLHF
TRBJ1-2	TRBV4-3	.	CASSQDGGDSYGYTF
TRBJ1-1	TRBV11-2	TRBD1	CASSPLRGQGRDTEAFF
TRBJ1-3	TRBV19	.	CASSIQAWGNTIYF
TRBJ1-2	TRBV28	.	CASRGAGYTF
TRBJ1-1	TRBV24-1	TRBD1	CATSDFTGENGAFF
TRBJ2-1	TRBV14	.	CASSSGGAYTRSYNEQFF
TRBJ1-2	TRBV11-2	.	CASSFRGETSNYGYTF
TRBJ1-1	TRBV7-2	TRBD1	CASSSPGGQGGGAFF
TRBJ1-1	TRBV28	.	CASSFFQGTEAFF
TRBJ1-3	TRBV5-1	.	CASSLNPGSENTIYF
TRBJ2-1	TRBV9	.	CASSVSALTYNEQFF
TRBJ2-1	TRBV5-1	.	CASSPGGQLMNNEQFF
TRBJ1-1	TRBV7-9	.	CAISGPENRANTEAFF
TRBJ1-2	TRBV19	TRBD1	CATSRDRGHGYTF
TRBJ1-2	TRBV7-2	.	CASSLGIDYGYTF
TRBJ1-1	TRBV12-3/TRBV12-4	.	CASSYSRGEAFF
TRBJ1-3	TRBV12-2	.	CASRFSGDGNTIYF
TRBJ2-3	TRBV29-1	TRBD2	CSVEDPGGTQYF
TRBJ2-1	TRBV10-1	.	CASSESGGSQFF
TRBJ1-4	TRBV19	.	CASMDEGATNEKLFF
TRBJ1-2	TRBV29-1	.	CSVVGQGTPSIGGYTF
TRBJ2-3	TRBV5-1	.	CASREGLAPTDTQYF
TRBJ2-1	TRBV29-1	TRBD2	CSAEGLAGSSYNEQFF